The source of this TCR beta chain is a study of OX40 agonist ivuxolimab in advanced cancers. Study-wide background: Dose-escalation patients were diagnosed with hepatocellular carcinoma, melanoma, renal cell cancer or head and neck cancer.

This table comes from immunoSEQ multiplex PCR, and its TCRdb copy is limited to in-frame clones, with some not included. The table records over 80,000 clones, about 94% of them present only once. Germline CDR1 reads SGHTA; CDR2 reads FQGNSA. The CDR3 runs to 13 residues. The V gene lost 6 bases and the J gene lost 7 bases, with 13 bases spanning the gap. Overall study results and limits: Fewer expanded clones were found on average in CD4+ than in CD8+ T cells. Low normalized T-cell clonal expansion was additionally recorded for some nonresponders.

This clone was recorded once. The antigen is unknown. The receptor was isolated from an adult with an advanced solid tumor such as melanoma, head and neck, liver or kidney cancer. Material: CD4+ or CD8+ T cells sorted from blood, obtained in a trial of the OX40 agonist ivuxolimab. The J gene is TRBJ2-1, the V gene TRBV7-2; D call uncertain. The CDR3 region has the DNA TGTGCCAGCAGTCTAGTGGGGATAAATGAGCAGTTCTTC. Its protein product is CASSLVGINEQFF.